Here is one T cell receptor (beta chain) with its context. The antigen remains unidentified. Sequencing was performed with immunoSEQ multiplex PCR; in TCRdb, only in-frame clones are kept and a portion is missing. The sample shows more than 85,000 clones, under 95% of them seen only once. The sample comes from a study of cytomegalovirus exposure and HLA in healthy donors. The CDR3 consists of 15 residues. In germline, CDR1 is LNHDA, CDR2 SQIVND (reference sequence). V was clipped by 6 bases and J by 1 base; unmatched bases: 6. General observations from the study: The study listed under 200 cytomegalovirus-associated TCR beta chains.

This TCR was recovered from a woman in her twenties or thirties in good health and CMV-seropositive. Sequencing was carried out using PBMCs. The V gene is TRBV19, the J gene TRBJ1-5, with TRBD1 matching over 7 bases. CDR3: CASSKQGQSNQPQHF. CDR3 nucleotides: TGTGCCAGTAGCAAACAGGGACAGAGCAATCAGCCCCAGCATTTT.